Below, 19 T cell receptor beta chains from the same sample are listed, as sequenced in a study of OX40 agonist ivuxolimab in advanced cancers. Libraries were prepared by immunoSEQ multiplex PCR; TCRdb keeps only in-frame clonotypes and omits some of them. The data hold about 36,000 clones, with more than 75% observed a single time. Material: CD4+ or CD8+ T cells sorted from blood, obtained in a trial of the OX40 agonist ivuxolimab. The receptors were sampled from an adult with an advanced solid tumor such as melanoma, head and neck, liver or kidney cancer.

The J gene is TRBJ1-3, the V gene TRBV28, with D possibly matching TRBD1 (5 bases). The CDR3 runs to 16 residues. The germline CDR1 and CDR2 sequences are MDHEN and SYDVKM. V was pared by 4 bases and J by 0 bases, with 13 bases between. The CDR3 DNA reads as TGTGCCAGCAGTTCCCCGGGACTGAACTCTGGAAACACCATATATTTT. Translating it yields CASSSPGLNSGNTIYF.

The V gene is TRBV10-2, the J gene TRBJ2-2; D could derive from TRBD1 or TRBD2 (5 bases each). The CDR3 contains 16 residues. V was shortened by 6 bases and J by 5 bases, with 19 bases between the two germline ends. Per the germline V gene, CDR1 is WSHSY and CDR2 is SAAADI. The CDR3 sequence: CASRLGTSPLTGELFF. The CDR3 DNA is TGCGCCAGCAGGCTCGGGACGAGCCCATTGACCGGGGAGCTGTTTTTT.

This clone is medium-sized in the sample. For the CDR3, the DNA is TGTGCCAGCAGCTTTGTGGGACTAGCTGCCTACGAGCAGTACTTC. Translated: CASSFVGLAAYEQYF. The rearrangement joins TRBV28 to TRBJ2-7; 9 nucleotides line up with TRBD2. The CDR3 consists of 15 residues. Germline CDR1 is MDHEN and CDR2 is SYDVKM. Losses at the gene ends were 6 bases for V and 2 bases for J; bases not matched to a gene: 8.

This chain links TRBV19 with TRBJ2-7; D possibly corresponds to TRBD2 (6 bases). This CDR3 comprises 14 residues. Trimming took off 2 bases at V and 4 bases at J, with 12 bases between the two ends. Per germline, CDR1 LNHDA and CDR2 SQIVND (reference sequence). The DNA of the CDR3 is TGTGCCAGTAGTATAACGGGAGAGGCATACGAGCAGTACTTC. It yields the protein CASSITGEAYEQYF.

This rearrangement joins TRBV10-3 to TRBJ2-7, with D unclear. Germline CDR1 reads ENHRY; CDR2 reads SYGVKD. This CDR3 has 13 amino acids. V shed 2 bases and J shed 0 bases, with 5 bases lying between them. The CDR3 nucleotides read TGTGCCATCAGTGAGGACATCTCCTACGAGCAGTACTTC. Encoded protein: CAISEDISYEQYF.

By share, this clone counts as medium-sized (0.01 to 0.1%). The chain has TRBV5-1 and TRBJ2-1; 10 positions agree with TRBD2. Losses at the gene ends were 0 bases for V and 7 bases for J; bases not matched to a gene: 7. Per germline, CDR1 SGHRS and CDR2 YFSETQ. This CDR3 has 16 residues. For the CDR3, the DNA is TGCGCCAGCAGCTTGGTCTTAGCGGGAGGAGGGAATGAGCAGTTCTTC. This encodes CASSLVLAGGGNEQFF.

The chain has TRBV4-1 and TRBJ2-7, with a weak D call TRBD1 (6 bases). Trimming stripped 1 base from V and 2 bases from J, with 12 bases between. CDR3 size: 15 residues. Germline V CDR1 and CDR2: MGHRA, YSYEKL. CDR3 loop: CASSQVGGLAYEQYF. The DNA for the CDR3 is TGCGCCAGCAGCCAAGTTGGGGGCCTTGCCTACGAGCAGTACTTC.

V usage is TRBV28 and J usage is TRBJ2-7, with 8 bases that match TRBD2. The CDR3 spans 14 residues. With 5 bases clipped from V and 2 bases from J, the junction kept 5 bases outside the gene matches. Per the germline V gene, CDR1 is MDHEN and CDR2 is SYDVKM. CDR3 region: CASSAGLAPYEQYF. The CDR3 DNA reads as TGTGCCAGCAGTGCTGGACTAGCTCCCTACGAGCAGTACTTC.

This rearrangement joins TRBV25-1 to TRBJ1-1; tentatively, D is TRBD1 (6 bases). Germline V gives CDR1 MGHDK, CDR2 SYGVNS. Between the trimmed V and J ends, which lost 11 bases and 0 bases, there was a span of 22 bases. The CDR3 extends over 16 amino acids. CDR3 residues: CAHQRAGEPMNTEAFF. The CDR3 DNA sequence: TGTGCCCACCAACGAGCAGGGGAGCCCATGAACACTGAAGCTTTCTTT.

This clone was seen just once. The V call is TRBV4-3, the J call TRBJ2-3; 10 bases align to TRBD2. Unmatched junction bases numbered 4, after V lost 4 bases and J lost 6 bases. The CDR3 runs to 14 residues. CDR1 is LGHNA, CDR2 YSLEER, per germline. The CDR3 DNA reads TGCGCCAGCAGCCTGGGACTAGCGTCGGATACGCAGTATTTT. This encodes CASSLGLASDTQYF.

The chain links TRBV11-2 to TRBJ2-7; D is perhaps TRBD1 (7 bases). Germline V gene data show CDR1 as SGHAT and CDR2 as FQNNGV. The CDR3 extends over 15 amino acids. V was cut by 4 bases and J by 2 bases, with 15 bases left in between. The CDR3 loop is CASSSWARGAYEQYF. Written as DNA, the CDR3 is TGTGCCAGCAGCTCGTGGGCCAGGGGGGCCTACGAGCAGTACTTC.

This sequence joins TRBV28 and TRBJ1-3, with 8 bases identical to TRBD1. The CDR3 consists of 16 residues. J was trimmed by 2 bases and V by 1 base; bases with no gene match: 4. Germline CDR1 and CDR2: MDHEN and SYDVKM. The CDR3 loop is CASSLLDRGAGNTIYF. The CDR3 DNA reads TGTGCCAGCAGTTTATTAGACAGGGGAGCTGGAAACACCATATATTTT. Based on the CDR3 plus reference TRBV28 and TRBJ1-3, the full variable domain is DVKVTQSSRYLVKRTGEKVFLECVQDMDHENMFWYRQDPGLGLRLIYFSYDVKMKEKGDIPEGYSVSREKKERFSLILESASTNQTSMYLCASSLLDRGAGNTIYFGEGSWLTVV.

The chain's CDR3 is CASSNPGAGGPIEQYF. CDR3 bases: TGTGCCAGCAGCAACCCAGGGGCGGGAGGGCCTATCGAGCAGTACTTC. The gene calls are TRBV13 and TRBJ2-7, with 9 positions matching TRBD2. Germline assignment: CDR1 PRHDT and CDR2 FYEKMQ (reference sequence). J gave up 6 bases and V 5 bases, and 14 bases lay outside the gene matches. The CDR3 extends over 16 amino acids.

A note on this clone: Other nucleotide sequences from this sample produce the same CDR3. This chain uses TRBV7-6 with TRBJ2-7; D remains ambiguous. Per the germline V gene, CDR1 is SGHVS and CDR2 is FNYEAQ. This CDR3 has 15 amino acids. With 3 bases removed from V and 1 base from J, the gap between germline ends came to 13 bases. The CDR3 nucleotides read TGTGCCAGCAGCTTTCTCGACGGTGGGTCCTACGAGCAGTACTTC. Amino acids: CASSFLDGGSYEQYF. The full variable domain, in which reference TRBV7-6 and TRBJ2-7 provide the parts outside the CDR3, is GAGVSQSPRYKVTKRGQDVALRCDPISGHVSLYWYRQALGQGPEFLTYFNYEAQQDKSGLPNDRFSAERPEGSISTLTIQRTEQRDSAMYRCASSFLDGGSYEQYFGPGTRLTVT.

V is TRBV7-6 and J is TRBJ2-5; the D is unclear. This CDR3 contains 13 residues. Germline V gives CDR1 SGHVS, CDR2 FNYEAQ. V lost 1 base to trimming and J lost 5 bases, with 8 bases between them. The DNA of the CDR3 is TGTGCCAGCAGCTTAGTTTCTCGGGAGACCCAGTACTTC. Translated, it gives CASSLVSRETQYF. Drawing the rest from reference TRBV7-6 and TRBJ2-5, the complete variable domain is GAGVSQSPRYKVTKRGQDVALRCDPISGHVSLYWYRQALGQGPEFLTYFNYEAQQDKSGLPNDRFSAERPEGSISTLTIQRTEQRDSAMYRCASSLVSRETQYFGPGTRLLVL.

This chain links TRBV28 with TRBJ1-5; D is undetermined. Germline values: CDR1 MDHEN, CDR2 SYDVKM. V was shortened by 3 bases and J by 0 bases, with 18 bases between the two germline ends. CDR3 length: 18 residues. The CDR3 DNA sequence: TGTGCCAGCAGTTTCAACGGGCCGGAAGGCCATAGCAATCAGCCCCAGCATTTT. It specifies CASSFNGPEGHSNQPQHF. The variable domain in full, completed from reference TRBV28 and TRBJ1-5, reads DVKVTQSSRYLVKRTGEKVFLECVQDMDHENMFWYRQDPGLGLRLIYFSYDVKMKEKGDIPEGYSVSREKKERFSLILESASTNQTSMYLCASSFNGPEGHSNQPQHFGDGTRLSIL.

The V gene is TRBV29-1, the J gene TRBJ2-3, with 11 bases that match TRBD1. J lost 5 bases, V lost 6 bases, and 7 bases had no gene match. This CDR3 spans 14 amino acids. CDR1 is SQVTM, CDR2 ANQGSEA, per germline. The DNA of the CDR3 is TGCAGCGTAATGGGACAGGGGGTAGTAGATACGCAGTATTTT. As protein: CSVMGQGVVDTQYF.

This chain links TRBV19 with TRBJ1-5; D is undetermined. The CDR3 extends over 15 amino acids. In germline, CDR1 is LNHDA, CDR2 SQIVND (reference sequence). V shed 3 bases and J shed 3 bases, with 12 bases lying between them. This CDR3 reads CASSIQQVFNQPQHF. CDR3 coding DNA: TGTGCCAGTAGTATTCAGCAGGTCTTCAATCAGCCCCAGCATTTT.

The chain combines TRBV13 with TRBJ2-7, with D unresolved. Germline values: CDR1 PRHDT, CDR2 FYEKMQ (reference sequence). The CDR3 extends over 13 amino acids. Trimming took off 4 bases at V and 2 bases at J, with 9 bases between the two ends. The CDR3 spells CASSSTETYEQYF. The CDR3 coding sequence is TGTGCCAGCAGCTCGACTGAGACCTACGAGCAGTACTTC.